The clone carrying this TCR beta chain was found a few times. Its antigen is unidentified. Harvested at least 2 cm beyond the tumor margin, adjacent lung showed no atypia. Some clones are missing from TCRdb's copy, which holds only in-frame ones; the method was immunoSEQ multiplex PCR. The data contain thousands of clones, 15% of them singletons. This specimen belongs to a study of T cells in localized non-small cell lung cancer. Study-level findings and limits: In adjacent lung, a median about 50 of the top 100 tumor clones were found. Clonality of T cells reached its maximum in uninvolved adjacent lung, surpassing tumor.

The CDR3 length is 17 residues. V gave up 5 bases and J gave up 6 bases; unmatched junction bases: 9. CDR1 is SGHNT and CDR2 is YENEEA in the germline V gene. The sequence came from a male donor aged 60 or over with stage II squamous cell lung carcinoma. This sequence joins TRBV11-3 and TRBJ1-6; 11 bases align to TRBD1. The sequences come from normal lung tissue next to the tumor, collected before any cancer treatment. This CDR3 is CASSQMPGTGGNSPLHF. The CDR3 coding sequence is TGTGCCAGCAGCCAGATGCCGGGGACAGGGGGTAATTCACCCCTCCACTTT.